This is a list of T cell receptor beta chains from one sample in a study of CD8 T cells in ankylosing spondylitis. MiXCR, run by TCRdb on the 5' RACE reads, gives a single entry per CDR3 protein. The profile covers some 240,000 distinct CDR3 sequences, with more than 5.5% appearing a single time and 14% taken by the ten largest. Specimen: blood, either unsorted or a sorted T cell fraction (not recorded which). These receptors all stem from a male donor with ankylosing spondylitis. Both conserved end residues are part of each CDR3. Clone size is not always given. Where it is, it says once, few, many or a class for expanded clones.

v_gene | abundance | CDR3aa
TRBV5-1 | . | CASGPVRTQETQYF
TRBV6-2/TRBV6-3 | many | CASSRLTVADTQYF
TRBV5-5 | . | CASTSGRESYEQYF
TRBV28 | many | CASSFSTDNTGELFF
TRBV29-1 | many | CSVPLRDTMSSYNEQFF
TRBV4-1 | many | CASSQEGTFTGVGTEAFF
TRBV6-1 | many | CASTPQEGNTEAFF
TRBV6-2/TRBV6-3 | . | CASSYGGGSLYEQYF
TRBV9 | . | CASSVEAGGYTDTQYF
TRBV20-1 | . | CSARARGREQYF
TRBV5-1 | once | CASSWGPEQFF
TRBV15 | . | CATSRAGSQETQYF
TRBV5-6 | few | CASSWGAAAEQFF
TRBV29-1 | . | CSVLRQGYEQFF
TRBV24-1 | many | CATSVGQEVRETQYF
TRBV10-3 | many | CAISEPKRETQYF
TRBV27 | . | CASTPVGGSYNEQFF
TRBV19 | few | CASSNGWHEQFF
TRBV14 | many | CASRPRPGQGAVGELFF
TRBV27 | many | CASRPGQNYGYTF
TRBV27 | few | CASNSQGPSYEQYF
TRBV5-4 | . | CASNLDSYEQYF
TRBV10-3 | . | CAIGGRAGTDTQYF
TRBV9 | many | CASSVRVHGDVTYNEQFF
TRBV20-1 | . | CSARYFQAEAFF
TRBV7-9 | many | CASSPRDTEAFF
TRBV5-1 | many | CASRLPGQGLDEQYF
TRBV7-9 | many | CASSWESSNTEAFF
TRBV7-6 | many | CASSSSQITETQYF
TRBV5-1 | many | CASSSGGSRGSRAYEQYF
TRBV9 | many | CASILQGAGSYEQYF
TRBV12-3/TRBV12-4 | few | CASSQTGGPSTDTQYF
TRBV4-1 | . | CASSPIAGDLWEQYF
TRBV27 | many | CASSLEQLGGGIYNEQFF
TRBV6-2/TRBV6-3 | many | CASSYSWWAFF
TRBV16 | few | CASSQFSTAANQPQHF
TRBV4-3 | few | CASSGEGADTYEQYF
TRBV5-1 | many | CASSFWQGAYNEQFF
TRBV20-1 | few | CSASENEQYF
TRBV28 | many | CAARLLTDSGNTIYF
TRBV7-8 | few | CASSLAPGTGERDTQYF
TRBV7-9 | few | CASRPQRENQETQYF
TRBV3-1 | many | CASSQELPSENGGRGTGELFF
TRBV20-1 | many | CSAEVPREMIEQYF